Below, 7 T cell receptor beta chains from the same sample are listed, as sequenced in a study of blood T cells in healthy people across ages. A sample-barcoded 5' primer and a J-beta primer mix were used in a second PCR of roughly 7 to 12 cycles. Each CDR3 protein is one row after TCRdb ran MiXCR on the 5' RACE reads. The sample records 1.5 million to 2 million distinct CDR3 sequences, 40% to 55% being singletons. The source material was blood. The origin of the receptors is a middle-aged woman in good health.

This rearrangement joins TRBV29-1 to TRBJ1-2, with 8 positions matching TRBD1. J lost 4 bases, V lost 1 base, and 8 bases had no gene match. The CDR3 is 15 residues long. Germline loops: CDR1 SQVTM, CDR2 ANQGSEA. CDR3 sequence reads: CSVEVLGQGGYGYTF. CDR3 coding DNA: TGCAGCGTTGAAGTACTCGGACAGGGTGGCTATGGCTACACCTTC.

This clonotype was counted between two and nine times. The gene calls are TRBV9 and TRBJ1-2; D is undetermined. The CDR3 totals 12 residues. Looked up from germline, CDR1 is SGDLS and CDR2 is YYNGEE. Trimming took 7 bases from V and 4 from J, leaving 11 bases between them. CDR3: CASYVATYGYTF. In DNA, the CDR3 is TGTGCCAGCTACGTTGCGACCTATGGCTACACCTTC. The complete variable domain, with remaining parts taken from reference TRBV9 and TRBJ1-2, reads DSGVTQTPKHLITATGQRVTLRCSPRSGDLSVYWYQQSLDQGLQFLIQYYNGEERAKGNILERFSAQQFPDLHSELNLSSLELGDSALYFCASYVATYGYTFGSGTRLTVV.

V usage is TRBV28 and J usage is TRBJ2-6, with D perhaps TRBD2 (5 bases). V was pared by 6 bases and J by 0 bases, with 12 bases between. The CDR3 runs 16 residues. Germline CDR1 MDHEN, CDR2 SYDVKM. The CDR3 DNA is TGTGCCAGCAGCCAGCGAGGGATCTCTGGGGCCAACGTCCTGACTTTC. Its protein is CASSQRGISGANVLTF.

There are a few counts of this clonotype. V gene TRBV12-3 or TRBV12-4 combines with J gene TRBJ2-7; unclear D gene. Trimming removed 6 bases from V and 0 bases from J, with 9 bases in between. This CDR3 comprises 13 residues. CDR3 coding DNA: TGTGCCAGCAGGTACCGGCCCTCCTACGAGCAGTACTTC. It yields the protein CASRYRPSYEQYF.

To note about this clonotype: This is likely a read error, given that the CDR3 carries no conserved phenylalanine or tryptophan at its end. The V call is TRBV5-1, the J call TRBJ2-5, with TRBD1 identical over 11 bases. The germline V gene encodes CDR1 SGHRS and CDR2 YFSETQ. The CDR3 totals 18 residues. Trimming took 4 bases from V and 1 from J; bases not matched to a gene: 12. The CDR3 region is CASSDPSRGTGGQETQYI. In DNA form, the CDR3 reads TGCGCCAGCAGCGATCCCTCCCGAGGGACAGGGGGCCAAGAGACCCAGTACATC.

The gene calls are TRBV6-2 or TRBV6-3 and TRBJ2-5; D not certain. The CDR3 sequence is 15 residues long. Trimming removed 2 bases at V and 3 bases at J, with 13 bases between. Germline V gives CDR1 MNHEY, CDR2 SVGEGT. The CDR3 DNA sequence: TGTGCCAGCAGTTACGGGGTTCGACCGGAAGAGACCCAGTACTTC. Its translation: CASSYGVRPEETQYF.

The chain combines TRBV4-2 with TRBJ2-1; the D gene is possibly TRBD2 (6 bases). Trimming removed 3 bases from V and 10 bases from J, with 19 bases in between. CDR1 LGHNA and CDR2 YNFKEQ come from the germline V gene. CDR3 length: 15 amino acids. CDR3 DNA sequence: TGTGCCAGCAGCCAGGCTACGGGCGGGGAGAGGGAGCAGTTCTTC. This translates into CASSQATGGEREQFF.